Listed below are T cell receptor beta chains from one sample, sequenced in a study of T cell responses to AZD1222 COVID-19 vaccine. Produced via immunoSEQ multiplex PCR; TCRdb's table is partial and in-frame only. The table has 95,000 to 110,000 clones, around 90% seen once. Sequences were derived from peripheral blood, sampled on day 0 of AZD1222 vaccination. The receptors originated from an adult in good health. Both conserved end residues are part of each CDR3. The D gene is left open where the match is weak. Clone size appears in some rows only: once, few, many, or a class for an expanded clone.

clone size,J gene,V gene,D gene,CDR3 DNA,CDR3 protein
once,TRBJ1-1,TRBV7-9,.,TGTGCCAGCAGCACGCAGGGAGGAGTGAACACTGAAGCTTTCTTT,CASSTQGGVNTEAFF
once,TRBJ1-2,TRBV7-2,.,TGTGCCAGCAGCTTAGACTTGGGACGGATACACTATGGCTACACCTTC,CASSLDLGRIHYGYTF
once,TRBJ1-1,TRBV19,.,TGTGCCAGTACTCCTCGGCGGAGCTCAGGGAAAGCTTTCTTT,CASTPRRSSGKAFF
once,TRBJ2-1,TRBV10-3,.,TGTGCCATCAGTGAGAGGAGCAGTAACAATGAGCAGTTCTTC,CAISERSSNNEQFF
.,TRBJ2-2,TRBV11-2,.,TGTGCCAGCAGCTTAGGTGGGGGGACCGGGGAGCTGTTTTTT,CASSLGGGTGELFF
.,TRBJ2-3,TRBV29-1,.,TGCAGCCTTGGGGGTAGGATCACAGATACGCAGTATTTT,CSLGGRITDTQYF
once,TRBJ1-1,TRBV4-2,TRBD1,TGTGCCAGCAGCCAAGAGAGGGGGCTCACTGAAGCTTTCTTT,CASSQERGLTEAFF
.,TRBJ2-5,TRBV5-5,.,TGTGCCAGCAGCCCGGGGGAGACGGGTGCGGAGACCCAGTACTTC,CASSPGETGAETQYF
.,TRBJ1-5,TRBV21-1,.,TGTGCCAGCAGCATCGGACAGGGCCATCAGCCCCAGCATTTT,CASSIGQGHQPQHF
.,TRBJ2-6,TRBV4-3,.,TGCGCCAGCAGCCAAGAAGCGTCGGCCTCTGGGGCCAACGTCCTGACTTTC,CASSQEASASGANVLTF
.,TRBJ2-3,TRBV27,.,TGTGCCAGCAGCCTTGGACGAGCCGGGGCGCAGTATTTT,CASSLGRAGAQYF
.,TRBJ1-2,TRBV20-1,.,TGCAGTGCTACTGGGGAGGATGGCTACACCTTC,CSATGEDGYTF
.,TRBJ2-2,TRBV5-4,TRBD1,TGTGCCAGCAGCCCGAAACCGGGACAGACTTACACCGGGGAGCTGTTTTTT,CASSPKPGQTYTGELFF
.,TRBJ2-1,TRBV6-2/TRBV6-3,.,TGTGCCAGCAGTTCGTACAGGTTGATCGGGTTCCGGACCTACAATGAGCAGTTCTTC,CASSSYRLIGFRTYNEQFF
.,TRBJ1-5,TRBV5-5,.,TGTGCCAGCAGCCCTGGACACATTCAGCCCCAGCATTTT,CASSPGHIQPQHF
.,TRBJ2-5,TRBV6-1,.,TGTGCCAGCAGTGAGATGGACAGACAAGAGACCCAGTACTTC,CASSEMDRQETQYF
.,TRBJ1-6,TRBV7-2,TRBD1,TGTGCCAGCAGCTTAGCCGGGACAGGCCAATTGAATAATTCACCCCTCCACTTT,CASSLAGTGQLNNSPLHF
.,TRBJ1-6,TRBV6-1,.,TGTGCCAGCAGTGAAGCGAGGGTAGGAGGTAATTCACCCCTCCACTTT,CASSEARVGGNSPLHF
.,TRBJ2-3,TRBV6-2/TRBV6-3,TRBD1,TGTGCCAGCAGTCGGACAGGAGAAATAGATACGCAGTATTTT,CASSRTGEIDTQYF
.,TRBJ1-5,TRBV19,.,TGTGCCAGTAGTACCAGAGCGGATAGAATGGGACAGCCCCAGCATTTT,CASSTRADRMGQPQHF
.,TRBJ1-2,TRBV19,TRBD1,TGTGCCAGTAGTAGGGACAGCTATGGCTACACCTTC,CASSRDSYGYTF
few,TRBJ1-1,TRBV7-6,.,TGTGCCAGCAGCTTAGGGGCAGAGAACACTGAAGCTTTCTTT,CASSLGAENTEAFF
.,TRBJ2-5,TRBV4-2,.,TGTGCCAGCAGCCAAGAACGGGCAGGGGGGGAGACCCAGTACTTC,CASSQERAGGETQYF
.,TRBJ2-3,TRBV18,TRBD2,TGTGCCAGCTCACCACGAGCGGGGGGAATCACAGATACGCAGTATTTT,CASSPRAGGITDTQYF
.,TRBJ1-2,TRBV6-5,.,TGTGCCAGCAGTTACAGGATGCCCAACTATGGCTACACCTTC,CASSYRMPNYGYTF
.,TRBJ2-6,TRBV30,.,TGTGCCTGGAGTGTATCCCATCGCTCTGGGGCCAACGTCCTGACTTTC,CAWSVSHRSGANVLTF
.,TRBJ1-4,TRBV7-8,TRBD1,TGTGCCAGCAGCTTAGTGCGTCAGGGGGATGCAACTAATGAAAAACTGTTTTTT,CASSLVRQGDATNEKLFF
.,TRBJ1-6,TRBV9,.,TGTGCCAGCAGCGTTCGGGGAAGGGTCTATAATTCACCCCTCCACTTT,CASSVRGRVYNSPLHF
once,TRBJ1-2,TRBV5-8,.,TGTGCCAGCAGCTTTCAGGACTATGGCTACACCTTC,CASSFQDYGYTF
.,TRBJ1-5,TRBV7-2,.,TGTGCCAGCAGCTTAGACAGGGCTCAGCCCCAGCATTTT,CASSLDRAQPQHF
.,TRBJ2-3,TRBV19,.,TGTGCCAGTAGTATAGGGGCCCGGTCAGGGCAGTATTTT,CASSIGARSGQYF
.,TRBJ2-2,TRBV6-5,.,TGTGCCAGCATCCGGGTAGACACCGGGGAGCTGTTTTTT,CASIRVDTGELFF
.,TRBJ1-1,TRBV5-1,.,TGCGCCAGCACGCTACAGGGTATGACTGAAGCTTTCTTT,CASTLQGMTEAFF
once,TRBJ2-7,TRBV4-2,.,TGTGCCAGCAGCCAAGCGCGAGTTCCGTACTACGAGCAGTACTTC,CASSQARVPYYEQYF
.,TRBJ1-2,TRBV7-9,TRBD1,TGTGCCAGCAGCCCGCGGACAGGTATAGGCTACACCTTC,CASSPRTGIGYTF
.,TRBJ1-1,TRBV19,.,TGTGCCAGTAGTATGCGGGGGGCGCTTCACACTGAAGCTTTCTTT,CASSMRGALHTEAFF
.,TRBJ1-3,TRBV5-5,.,TGTGCCAGCAGCCGTCCGGGGACCGAAATCTCTGGAAACACCATATATTTT,CASSRPGTEISGNTIYF
.,TRBJ1-2,TRBV7-9,.,TGTGCCGGCCGAGACAGGCCCGGGGGCTATGGCTACACCTTC,CAGRDRPGGYGYTF
.,TRBJ1-5,TRBV15,.,TGTGCCACCAGCAATTTCAGGGCCAGGAGCGGGCATAGCAATCAGCCCCAGCATTTT,CATSNFRARSGHSNQPQHF
once,TRBJ2-1,TRBV5-8,.,TGTGCCAGCAGCTTGGAAAGCGGCTCCTACAATGAGCAGTTCTTC,CASSLESGSYNEQFF
.,TRBJ2-7,TRBV27,.,TGTGCCAGCAGTTTAGGTCGGGGCTACGAGCAGTACTTC,CASSLGRGYEQYF
.,TRBJ1-4,TRBV6-5,.,TGTGCCAGCAGGCAAGGGACCCGAGATGAAAAACTGTTTTTT,CASRQGTRDEKLFF
once,TRBJ1-5,TRBV21-1,.,TGTGCCAGCCGACGGAGGACAGAGGGAGGCCTGGGTAGCAATCAGCCCCAGCATTTT,CASRRRTEGGLGSNQPQHF
.,TRBJ2-5,TRBV9,.,TGTGCCAGCAGCGCGGGCCAAGAGACCCAGTACTTC,CASSAGQETQYF
.,TRBJ2-7,TRBV7-2,.,TGTGCCAGCAGCTTCGGAGTACAGTCCTACGAGCAGTACTTC,CASSFGVQSYEQYF
.,TRBJ1-1,TRBV19,.,TGTGCCACCTCCCCAAGCGGAAACACTGAAGCTTTCTTT,CATSPSGNTEAFF
.,TRBJ1-1,TRBV5-4,.,TGTGCCAGCAGCTTGGTCGTGGGCGGAATAGAAGCTTTCTTT,CASSLVVGGIEAFF
.,TRBJ1-1,TRBV11-2,.,TGTGCCAGCATCACAGGATACTTGAACACTGAAGCTTTCTTT,CASITGYLNTEAFF
.,TRBJ2-1,TRBV7-9,.,TGTGCCAGCAGCCACGACAGCTACAATGAGCAGTTCTTC,CASSHDSYNEQFF
.,TRBJ2-1,TRBV5-1,TRBD2,TGCGCCAGCAGCTTGGTTCTAGCGGGGGGGAGCTCCTACAATGAGCAGTTCTTC,CASSLVLAGGSSYNEQFF
.,TRBJ1-1,TRBV7-2,.,TGTGCCAGCAGCTTAGTGTGGACGAACACTGAAGCTTTCTTT,CASSLVWTNTEAFF
.,TRBJ1-1,TRBV27,.,TGTGCCAGCAGAGACACGCTGAACACTGAAGCTTTCTTT,CASRDTLNTEAFF
.,TRBJ1-3,TRBV18,.,TGTGCCAGCTCACCCGCGGGGGGCCCCTCTGGAAACACCATATATTTT,CASSPAGGPSGNTIYF
.,TRBJ2-7,TRBV4-3,.,TGCGCCAGCAGCCAAGAGTGGGGAGCCTACGAGCAGTACTTC,CASSQEWGAYEQYF
.,TRBJ2-3,TRBV11-3,.,TGTGCCAGCAGCGAGGGATTCTTGGATACGCAGTATTTT,CASSEGFLDTQYF
once,TRBJ1-5,TRBV19,.,TGTGCCAGTAGTGTGTTAACGGGGAATCAGCCCCAGCATTTT,CASSVLTGNQPQHF
.,TRBJ1-1,TRBV12-5,.,TGTGCTAGTGGTCTCCACGAGGGCTTGAACACTGAAGCTTTCTTT,CASGLHEGLNTEAFF
.,TRBJ1-1,TRBV12-3/TRBV12-4,.,TGTGCCAGCATCCGGGCGAATACTGAAGCTTTCTTT,CASIRANTEAFF